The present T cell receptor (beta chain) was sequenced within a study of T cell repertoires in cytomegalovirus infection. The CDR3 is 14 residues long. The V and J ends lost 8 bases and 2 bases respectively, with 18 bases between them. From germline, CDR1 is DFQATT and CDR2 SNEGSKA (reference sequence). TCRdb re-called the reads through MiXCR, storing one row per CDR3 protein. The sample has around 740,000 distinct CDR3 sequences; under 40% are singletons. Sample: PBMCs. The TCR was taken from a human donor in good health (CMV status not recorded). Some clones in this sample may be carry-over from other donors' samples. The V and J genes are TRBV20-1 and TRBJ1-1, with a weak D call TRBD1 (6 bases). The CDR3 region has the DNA TGCAGTTCTTTTCGGACAGTGCGTAACACTGAAGCTTTCTTT. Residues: CSSFRTVRNTEAFF.